The T cell receptor beta chain described here comes from a study of T-cell memory formation after mild COVID-19. Study-wide points: Second-wave clones with a day 37 peak had unconfirmed SARS-CoV-2 specificity.

The germline gives CDR1 DFQATT, CDR2 SNEGSKA (reference sequence). The CDR3 loop spans 14 amino acids. The ends were cut back, 2 bases at V and 1 base at J, with 9 bases in the middle. A remark on this clonotype: Its antigen remains unknown.

TCRdb independently ran MiXCR on the 5' RACE reads; one entry per CDR3 protein. This sample carries 150,000 to 200,000 distinct CDR3 sequences, around 18% of them seen once, and the ten largest clones take 3.9%. The origin of this receptor is a man between 18 and 29 years old who had mild COVID-19 (a few samples of this study predate the infection). Cell type and time point are not known. The V gene is TRBV20-1, the J gene TRBJ2-1; D remains ambiguous. The specimen was PBMCs or a T cell subset sorted from them (not recorded which). DNA for the CDR3: TGCAGTGCTAGAAGAACCACGTCCTACAATGAGCAGTTCTTC. Translating it yields CSARRTTSYNEQFF.